A selection of T cell receptor beta chains follows, all from one sample in a study of early T cells in non-severe SARS-CoV-2 infection. TCRdb independently ran MiXCR on the 5' RACE reads; one entry per CDR3 protein. The sample lists fewer than 30,000 distinct CDR3 sequences; about 4.1% were seen once. Sequencing was carried out using whole blood. The source of these receptors is an adult who was a healthcare worker with PCR-confirmed SARS-CoV-2 infection or an uninfected control (not recorded which). CDR3s include the opening cysteine and the closing phenylalanine or tryptophan. Each record gives: J gene, V gene, clone size, D gene, CDR3 DNA, CDR3 protein. A D gene is named only where the DNA matches it firmly. The size entry is marked missing in some rows and otherwise reads once, few, many or a size class.

TRBJ2-7 TRBV20-1 - TRBD2 TGCAGTGCTAGAGGCGGGAGCTACCTCTCCTACGAGCAGTACTTC CSARGGSYLSYEQYF
TRBJ2-6 TRBV18 many - TGTGCCAGCTCACCCAAACAGGTGAATGGGGCCAACGTCCTGACTTTC CASSPKQVNGANVLTF
TRBJ1-5 TRBV12-3/TRBV12-4 medium-sized TRBD1 TGTGCCAGCAGTCGCGGACAGGGTTTTGATCAGCCCCAGCATTTT CASSRGQGFDQPQHF
TRBJ2-7 TRBV21-1 many - TGTGCCAGCAGCCTTCGAGACAGGGCACACTACGAGCAGTACTTC CASSLRDRAHYEQYF
TRBJ2-5 TRBV29-1 many - TGCAGCGTTGATTCCAGGACGGAGACCCAGTACTTC CSVDSRTETQYF
TRBJ2-5 TRBV5-6 many TRBD2 TGTGCCAGCAGCGCAGCGGGGGGGATCCAAGAGACCCAGTACTTC CASSAAGGIQETQYF
TRBJ2-7 TRBV5-1 many TRBD1 TGCGCCAGCAGCTCCGAGACAGGGTCAAGCTACGAGCAGTACTTC CASSSETGSSYEQYF
TRBJ2-1 TRBV5-1 many TRBD1 TGCGCCAGCAGCTTGGGAGGGACAGGGCACGGGAATGAGCAGTTCTTC CASSLGGTGHGNEQFF
TRBJ2-3 TRBV29-1 many - TGCAGCGTTGACTCTAGCCGCCAGGCTGATACGCAGTATTTT CSVDSSRQADTQYF
TRBJ1-2 TRBV4-3 many TRBD1 TGCGCCAGCAGCCCAAGAATGTTACAGGGGGACGTGCTCACCTTC CASSPRMLQGDVLTF
TRBJ2-7 TRBV28 few - TGTGCCAGCAGCCCTCTTCGGGACGGCATCAGGGACGAGCAGTACTTC CASSPLRDGIRDEQYF
TRBJ1-2 TRBV7-9 medium-sized - TGTGCCAGCAGCTTAGGAGGGGGCTACACCTTC CASSLGGGYTF
TRBJ2-7 TRBV20-1 many - TGCAGTGCTAGAGACGTGGGGACCTACGAGCAGTACTTC CSARDVGTYEQYF
TRBJ2-3 TRBV25-1 many - TGTGCCAGTCGACCTCAGGGGGGACCCACAGATACGCAGTATTTT CASRPQGGPTDTQYF
TRBJ2-3 TRBV13 once TRBD2 TGTGCCAGCAGCTCGAGACTAGCGGGGGGGCCAGATACGCAGTATTTT CASSSRLAGGPDTQYF
TRBJ1-2 TRBV18 - - TGTGCCAGCTCGCAGGCGAACTATGGCTACACCTTC CASSQANYGYTF
TRBJ1-3 TRBV6-6 few - TGTGCCAGCAGTACGGGATTCTCTGGAAACACCATATATTTT CASSTGFSGNTIYF
TRBJ1-4 TRBV29-1 many - TGCAGCGTAGACCGGGACGGGGATGAAAAACTGTTTTTT CSVDRDGDEKLFF
TRBJ2-2 TRBV2 many - TGTGCCAGCAGTGAAGTTGTAGCAGGACGCACCGGGGAGCTGTTTTTT CASSEVVAGRTGELFF
TRBJ2-7 TRBV7-9 many - TGTGCCAGCAGCCCCCCAATGGGGCCTCTCTCCTACGAGCAGTACTTC CASSPPMGPLSYEQYF
TRBJ2-7 TRBV19 many - TGTGCCAGTAGTATGAACAGGTTCTTCTCCTACGAGCAGTACTTC CASSMNRFFSYEQYF
TRBJ1-1 TRBV29-1 - - TGCAGCGCCATGACGGAGAACACTGAAGCTTTCTTT CSAMTENTEAFF
TRBJ1-5 TRBV15 - TRBD1 TGTGCCACCAGCAGTCCGGGACAGGTACGAACTCAGCCCCAGCATTTT CATSSPGQVRTQPQHF
TRBJ1-3 TRBV2 many - TGTGCCAGCACGTGGGAGTCTGGAAACACCATATATTTT CASTWESGNTIYF
TRBJ2-1 TRBV3-1 many - TGTGCCAGCAGCCAAGAGGGGCAGGGGCCATACAATGAGCAGTTCTTC CASSQEGQGPYNEQFF
TRBJ2-2 TRBV18 many - TGTGCCAGCTCACCCCCAGGGGCCACGAACACCGGGGAGCTGTTTTTT CASSPPGATNTGELFF
TRBJ1-5 TRBV6-1 many - TGTGCCAGCAGAAGGGAACCTGGGCCCTGGCAGCCCCAGCATTTT CASRREPGPWQPQHF
TRBJ2-2 TRBV9 many - TGTGCCAGCAGCGCTGCCGGGACCCCGAACACCGGGGAGCTGTTTTTT CASSAAGTPNTGELFF
TRBJ2-7 TRBV7-6 many - TGTGCCAGCAGCTTTGATGGGGAACAGGATGGGTACGAGCAGTACTTC CASSFDGEQDGYEQYF
TRBJ2-1 TRBV2 few TRBD1 TGTGCCAGCACCTCCGGGACAGGGCCCGTCGGAAAGTTCTTC CASTSGTGPVGKFF
TRBJ1-5 TRBV7-9 many TRBD1 TGTGCCAGCAGCTTAGCAGGACAGGGAAATCAGCCCCAGCATTTT CASSLAGQGNQPQHF
TRBJ1-5 TRBV29-1 - TRBD1 TGCAGCGTTACAGGGGCGGATCAGCCCCAGCATTTT CSVTGADQPQHF
TRBJ1-5 TRBV6-6 many TRBD1 TGTGCCGCACGACAGGGAGAACAGCCCCAGCATTTT CAARQGEQPQHF
TRBJ2-5 TRBV11-2 many - TGTGCCAGCAGCTCGTACAGGGAAGAGACCCAGTACTTC CASSSYREETQYF
TRBJ2-1 TRBV7-9 once - TGTGCCAGCAGCTTGAGTACTGTTTTTATTCAGGCAATCTACAATGAGCAGTTCTTC CASSLSTVFIQAIYNEQFF
TRBJ2-3 TRBV7-8 many - TGTGCCAGCAGCCCTGGAGGGGGAGGCACAGATACGCAGTATTTT CASSPGGGGTDTQYF
TRBJ1-1 TRBV30 many - TGTGCCTGGATTCGAGTCACTGAAGCTTTCTTT CAWIRVTEAFF
TRBJ1-2 TRBV10-3 many - TGTGCCATCAGTGACAGCTACTATGGCTACACCTTC CAISDSYYGYTF
TRBJ1-5 TRBV28 many TRBD1 TGTGCCAGCAGTCCCACAGGGGGCTACAATCAGCCCCAGCATTTT CASSPTGGYNQPQHF
TRBJ2-7 TRBV29-1 many - TGCAGCGTCTCGGCCAACTTACGCCGGGGGGCAGGGGGCTACGAGCAGTACTTC CSVSANLRRGAGGYEQYF
TRBJ2-3 TRBV7-8 - - TGTGCCAGCACGAGAAGCGGCGCTAGCACAGATACGCAGTATTTT CASTRSGASTDTQYF
TRBJ2-3 TRBV7-9 - TRBD1 TGTGCCAGCCAAGACGTAGACAGGGGGCGAACCACAGATACGCAGTATTTT CASQDVDRGRTTDTQYF
TRBJ2-5 TRBV20-1 many - TGCAGTGCTAGACTTGGCGGGGAACAAGAGACCCAGTACTTC CSARLGGEQETQYF
TRBJ2-1 TRBV2 many - TGTGCCAGCAGGGCTGGGGAAACCTACAATGAGCAGTTCTTC CASRAGETYNEQFF
TRBJ2-6 TRBV5-1 many - TGCGCCAGCAGCTTGGCTGGGGCCAACGTCCTGACTTTC CASSLAGANVLTF
TRBJ1-5 TRBV27 many TRBD1 TGTGCCAGCACCTCAATAGGGGGCGACCAGCCCCAGCATTTT CASTSIGGDQPQHF
TRBJ1-3 TRBV5-6 few TRBD1 TGTGCCAGCAGCTTGGGTACAGGGGAAGTGTGGGGAAACACCATATATTTT CASSLGTGEVWGNTIYF
TRBJ2-5 TRBV20-1 many TRBD1 TGCAGTGCTAGGTCGGACAGGGGTGAGACCCAGTACTTC CSARSDRGETQYF